The clone carrying this T cell receptor beta chain was seen a few times. Its antigen is unknown. The source of the sample is a study of identical twins. Study results and limitations: Conclusions relied on cross-sectional statistical analysis, not following the same donors. An excess of low generation probability was shown by twin-shared out-of-frame alpha sequences. The models gave estimates that fell short of the out-of-frame TCR alpha sharing seen in monozygotic twins.

The CDR3 contains 15 residues. Germline V CDR1 and CDR2: SEHNR, FQNEAQ (reference sequence). The germline V and J ends were trimmed by 5 bases and 1 base, with 14 bases remaining between them. Unique molecular identifiers were in the cDNA, with template-switch universal primer binding. TCRdb reprocessed the 5' RACE reads via MiXCR and lists one record per CDR3 protein. The data show some 560,000 distinct CDR3 sequences, around a tenth seen once. This same sample was also taken into another study, of yellow fever vaccine responses in identical twins.

This TCR came from a woman in her late teens or twenties in good health. Sequencing was performed on PBMCs. The V gene is TRBV7-9, the J gene TRBJ2-5; tentatively, D is TRBD1 (5 bases). CDR3 region: CASSSRTLFQETQYF. The CDR3 nucleotides read TGTGCCAGCAGCAGCAGGACACTCTTCCAAGAGACCCAGTACTTC.